The source of this T cell receptor (beta chain) is a study of blood T cells in healthy people across ages. The authors extracted at least 5 micrograms of total RNA per sample. The study, taken as a whole, reports: Without sorted subsets, naive and antigen-experienced compartments could not be conclusively compared. With donor CMV status unknown, expanded clonotype changes were possibly confounded.

Using a J-beta primer mix together with a sample-barcoded 5' primer, a second PCR was run for roughly 6 to 12 cycles. TCRdb reprocessed the 5' RACE reads with MiXCR, giving one entry per CDR3 protein. The sample consists of hundreds of thousands of distinct CDR3 sequences, about 48% of them appearing once. This CDR3 region has 15 residues. Comment on this clonotype: Its antigen is currently unknown. An end of the junction differs from the germline gene, which may be a read error.

The sample consisted of blood. This sequence was found in a man aged 25 to 40 in good health. The V call is TRBV12-3 or TRBV12-4, the J call TRBJ2-5; D gene uncertain. The CDR3 spells CASGRSRLYQGTQYF. CDR3 bases: TGTGCCAGCGGCCGGTCCCGACTGTACCAAGGGACCCAGTACTTC.